The text below deals with one T cell receptor (beta chain). This sample was included in a study of blood T cell repertoires in COVID-19. In the study overall: Collection of acute and convalescent COVID-19 samples took place in the United States, Italy and Spain. Sources were T cells, B-cell-depleted T cells, or PBMCs; the material itself was cDNA or gDNA.

In the authors' workflow: Amplifying reference gene primers gave estimates of nucleated cell counts. Data came from immunoSEQ multiplex PCR; TCRdb stores just in-frame clones and leaves some out. D and trimming come from the DNA, and the V and J calls and clone size come from that table. The repertoire holds about 54,000 clones, with roughly 90% as singletons. This CDR3 comprises 14 residues. V shed 0 bases and J shed 6 bases, with 9 bases lying between them. In germline, CDR1 is MNHEY, CDR2 SVGAGI. The specimen was peripheral blood. The V and J genes are TRBV6-5 and TRBJ2-1; a weak D match, TRBD2 (7 bases). This TCR was recovered from a man in his forties or fifties with acute or convalescent COVID-19. The CDR3 coding sequence is TGTGCCAGCAGTTACTCGCGGGGGCCCAATGAGCAGTTCTTC. It yields the protein CASSYSRGPNEQFF.